What follows describes a single T cell receptor (beta chain). What it recognizes is unknown. The sample's treatment: oral pan-JAK inhibitor, 5-10 mg twice daily. Sequencing relied on a cDNA template that was reverse transcribed from extracted RNA. Assay used: immunoSEQ multiplex PCR; TCRdb lists only in-frame clones, some missing. The sample yields roughly 250,000 clones, over 45% seen once. This CDR3 has 15 residues. V was pared by 0 bases and J by 8 bases, with 17 bases between. CDR1 and CDR2 from the germline V gene are MNHEY and SVGAGI. This sample is part of a study of CD8+ T cells in alopecia areata. Study in general: Oral tofacitinib, 5 to 10 mg twice daily, was given in an open-label trial.

Findings of the study overall: During tofacitinib treatment, many expanded lesional clones remained in scalp and blood.

This TCR derives from a human donor with alopecia areata. The chain links TRBV6-5 to TRBJ2-7; D is perhaps TRBD2 (6 bases). This material consisted of CD4+ T cells sorted from blood, taken between weeks 51 and 54, from a patient treated with tofacitinib. The CDR3: CASSYSRQGGGKQYF. The CDR3 DNA sequence: TGTGCCAGCAGTTACTCGAGGCAGGGAGGCGGCAAGCAGTACTTC.